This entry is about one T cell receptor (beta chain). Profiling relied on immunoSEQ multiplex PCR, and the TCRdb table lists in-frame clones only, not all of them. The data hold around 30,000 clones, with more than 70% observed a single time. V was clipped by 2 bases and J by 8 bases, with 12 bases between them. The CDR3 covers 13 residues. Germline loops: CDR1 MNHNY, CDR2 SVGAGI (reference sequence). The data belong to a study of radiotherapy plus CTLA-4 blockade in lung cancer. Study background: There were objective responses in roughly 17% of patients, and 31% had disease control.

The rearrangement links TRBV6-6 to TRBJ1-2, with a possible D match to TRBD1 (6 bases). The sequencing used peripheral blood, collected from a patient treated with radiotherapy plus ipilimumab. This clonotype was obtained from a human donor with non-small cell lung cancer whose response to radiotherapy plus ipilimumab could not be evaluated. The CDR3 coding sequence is TGTGCCAGCAGTTACGGGGCAGGGGAAGGCTACACCTTC. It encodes CASSYGAGEGYTF.